This is a list of T cell receptor beta chains from one sample in a study of STAT3 mutations in large granular lymphocyte leukemia. Repertoires were generated with immunoSEQ multiplex PCR, while TCRdb's copy carries only in-frame clones and drops some. The sample shows several thousand clones, 88% of them seen only once. The sequenced material came from PBMCs. These receptors came from a human donor with T large granular lymphocyte leukemia. Some clones in this sample may be carry-over from other donors' samples. The CDR3 runs from the conserved cysteine through the conserved F or W. D genes are given only for firm matches. Some rows mark clone size as missing; the rest say once, few, many or name a class of expanded clone.

V gene,J gene,D gene,clone size,CDR3 protein,CDR3 DNA
TRBV27,TRBJ1-2,-,-,CASSFSLGGVGGYTF,TGTGCCAGCAGTTTCAGTTTAGGTGGGGTGGGGGGCTACACCTTC
TRBV7-9,TRBJ1-1,TRBD1,-,CASGDRANTEAFF,TGTGCCAGCGGGGACAGAGCGAACACTGAAGCTTTCTTT
TRBV6-6,TRBJ1-1,-,-,CASSYSGPTVGEAFF,TGTGCCAGCAGTTACTCTGGCCCGACCGTAGGTGAAGCTTTCTTT
TRBV7-2,TRBJ2-5,-,-,CASSLGAVGIGQETQYF,TGTGCCAGCAGCTTAGGGGCAGTGGGGATTGGGCAAGAGACCCAGTACTTC
TRBV6-4,TRBJ1-6,-,-,CASSEDRGSPLHF,TGTGCCAGCAGTGAGGACCGCGGTTCACCCCTCCACTTT
TRBV6-6,TRBJ1-1,TRBD1,once,CASTSRGRGNTEAFF,TGTGCCAGCACCTCGAGGGGGCGAGGGAACACTGAAGCTTTCTTT
TRBV5-8,TRBJ1-2,-,-,CASSLGLDGVYGYTF,TGTGCCAGCAGCTTGGGATTGGACGGGGTCTATGGCTACACCTTC
TRBV6-1,TRBJ1-2,TRBD1,-,CASIAPDRVSGYTF,TGTGCCAGCATAGCCCCAGACAGGGTGAGCGGCTACACCTTC
TRBV5-1,TRBJ2-5,-,-,CASSLRGAGETQYF,TGCGCCAGCAGTCTGAGGGGGGCTGGGGAGACCCAGTACTTC
TRBV7-9,TRBJ2-7,TRBD1,-,CASKTGIAYEQYF,TGTGCCAGCAAGACAGGGATAGCCTACGAGCAGTACTTC
TRBV7-9,TRBJ2-7,-,-,CASSSYRTSSYEQYF,TGTGCCAGCAGCTCTTACAGGACCAGCTCCTACGAGCAGTACTTC
TRBV15,TRBJ2-7,TRBD1,-,CATSRGRQGYYEQYF,TGTGCCACCAGCAGAGGGCGACAGGGCTACTACGAGCAGTACTTC
TRBV5-1,TRBJ2-3,TRBD1,-,CASSLPGQGADTQYF,TGCGCCAGCAGCTTACCGGGACAGGGGGCAGATACGCAGTATTTT
TRBV5-4,TRBJ1-5,-,-,CASSLGGTSNQPQHF,TGTGCCAGCAGCTTAGGAGGGACTTCTAATCAGCCCCAGCATTTT
TRBV5-1,TRBJ2-1,TRBD2,-,CASSPRATSGAYNEQFF,TGCGCCAGCAGCCCCCGCGCGACTAGCGGGGCATACAATGAGCAGTTCTTC
TRBV28,TRBJ1-2,-,-,CASRTLAAGRGYTF,TGTGCCAGCAGAACCCTCGCGGCAGGGCGTGGCTACACCTTC
TRBV19,TRBJ1-1,TRBD1,once,CASSMGTQGLTEAFF,TGTGCCAGTAGTATGGGAACACAGGGGCTCACTGAAGCTTTCTTT
TRBV18,TRBJ1-5,-,-,CASSPQSDSNQPQHF,TGTGCCAGCTCACCACAGTCAGATAGCAATCAGCCCCAGCATTTT
TRBV19,TRBJ1-3,-,few,CASMRTDSLTGNTIYF,TGTGCCAGTATGCGGACAGACTCCTTAACTGGAAACACCATATATTTT
TRBV19,TRBJ2-2,-,-,CASSKWGGELFF,TGTGCCAGTAGTAAATGGGGCGGGGAGCTGTTTTTT
TRBV6-5,TRBJ2-2,-,-,CASSYSITNTGELFF,TGTGCCAGCAGTTACTCGATAACGAACACCGGGGAGCTGTTTTTT
TRBV29-1,TRBJ1-1,-,-,CSVGPGGTEAFF,TGCAGCGTTGGCCCGGGAGGCACTGAAGCTTTCTTT
TRBV27,TRBJ2-7,-,-,CASSLAFQAYEQYF,TGTGCCAGCAGTTTGGCTTTCCAGGCCTACGAGCAGTACTTC
TRBV11-2,TRBJ2-7,-,-,CASSSQAAYEQYF,TGTGCCAGCAGCTCCCAAGCAGCGTACGAGCAGTACTTC
TRBV11-2,TRBJ2-5,TRBD1,-,CASSSRQGVETQYF,TGTGCCAGCAGTTCCCGACAGGGTGTAGAGACCCAGTACTTC
TRBV4-1,TRBJ2-1,TRBD2,once,CASSTTSGGNNEQFF,TGCGCCAGCAGCACTACTAGCGGGGGCAACAATGAGCAGTTCTTC
TRBV19,TRBJ1-1,-,-,CASSILGGYTEAFF,TGTGCCAGTAGTATCTTAGGGGGATACACTGAAGCTTTCTTT
TRBV7-9,TRBJ1-1,-,-,CASSLMLRQMNTEAFF,TGTGCCAGCAGCTTAATGTTGCGACAGATGAACACTGAAGCTTTCTTT
TRBV7-2,TRBJ1-1,-,once,CASSVGEGGMNTEAFF,TGTGCCAGCAGCGTTGGGGAGGGGGGGATGAACACTGAAGCTTTCTTT
TRBV30,TRBJ1-2,TRBD1,-,CAWSPQGAYGYTF,TGTGCCTGGAGCCCTCAGGGGGCCTATGGCTACACCTTC
TRBV18,TRBJ2-6,-,-,CASSPPTGLSGANVLTF,TGTGCCAGCTCACCACCGACAGGCCTCTCTGGGGCCAACGTCCTGACTTTC
TRBV2,TRBJ1-3,-,once,CASSGQQFSGNTIYF,TGTGCCAGCAGTGGTCAACAGTTCTCTGGAAACACCATATATTTT
TRBV21-1,TRBJ1-5,-,-,CASSKVTNSNQPQHF,TGTGCCAGCAGCAAAGTCACAAATAGCAATCAGCCCCAGCATTTT
TRBV27,TRBJ2-1,-,-,CASSLSSYNEQFF,TGTGCCAGCAGTTTAAGCTCCTACAATGAGCAGTTCTTC
TRBV19,TRBJ1-2,-,-,CASSPLRWDGYTF,TGTGCCAGTAGTCCTCTTCGGTGGGATGGCTACACCTTC
TRBV7-2,TRBJ1-1,TRBD1,-,CASSLDRGEAFF,TGTGCCAGCAGCTTAGACAGGGGCGAAGCTTTCTTT
TRBV19,TRBJ2-1,-,-,CASSQGTPEQFF,TGTGCCAGTAGTCAGGGGACTCCGGAGCAGTTCTTC
TRBV18,TRBJ1-5,-,-,CASSPGQYNQPQHF,TGTGCCAGCTCACCTGGACAGTACAATCAGCCCCAGCATTTT
TRBV28,TRBJ1-1,-,-,CASSPLGQNTEAFF,TGTGCCAGCAGTCCCTTAGGACAGAACACTGAAGCTTTCTTT
TRBV30,TRBJ1-4,-,-,CAWTPGGLGEKLFF,TGTGCCTGGACCCCGGGGGGGCTAGGTGAAAAACTGTTTTTT
TRBV5-4,TRBJ1-1,-,-,CASSLGNLRGGTEAFF,TGTGCCAGCAGCCTTGGAAACCTCCGGGGTGGCACTGAAGCTTTCTTT
TRBV5-1,TRBJ2-1,-,-,CASSLGPDSYNEQFF,TGCGCCAGCAGCTTGGGGCCCGACTCCTACAATGAGCAGTTCTTC
TRBV6-5,TRBJ1-2,-,-,CASSYGTDYGYTF,TGTGCCAGCAGTTACGGGACGGACTATGGCTACACCTTC
TRBV27,TRBJ2-1,-,-,CASSPWSPQNLEQFF,TGTGCCAGCAGCCCCTGGTCCCCCCAAAATCTTGAGCAGTTCTTC
TRBV28,TRBJ1-2,TRBD1,-,CASRTTRTQGSIYGYTF,TGTGCCAGCAGAACTACCCGCACACAGGGGAGTATCTATGGCTACACCTTC
TRBV19,TRBJ1-3,-,-,CASSIPGSGNTIYF,TGTGCCAGTAGTATACCGGGGAGCGGAAACACCATATATTTT
TRBV28,TRBJ2-1,-,-,CASTSPRDEQFF,TGTGCCAGCACCTCACCCCGAGATGAGCAGTTCTTC
TRBV29-1,TRBJ2-3,TRBD2,-,CSVLGTSGDTQYF,TGCAGCGTTTTGGGGACTAGCGGAGATACGCAGTATTTT
TRBV4-3,TRBJ1-1,-,-,CASSRTGGGNTEAFF,TGCGCCAGCAGCCGAACCGGGGGGGGGAACACTGAAGCTTTCTTT
TRBV6-5,TRBJ1-1,-,few,CASSYDPMSTEAFF,TGTGCCAGCAGTTATGACCCTATGAGCACTGAAGCTTTCTTT
TRBV6-6,TRBJ1-2,-,-,CASSSAGMSGGYTF,TGTGCCAGCAGCTCCGCCGGGATGAGCGGGGGCTACACCTTC
TRBV29-1,TRBJ2-5,TRBD2,few,CSVKRLAQETQYF,TGCAGCGTTAAGCGACTAGCACAAGAGACCCAGTACTTC
TRBV11-2,TRBJ1-6,-,-,CASSLRRESPLHF,TGTGCCAGCAGCTTGAGGAGGGAATCACCCCTCCACTTT